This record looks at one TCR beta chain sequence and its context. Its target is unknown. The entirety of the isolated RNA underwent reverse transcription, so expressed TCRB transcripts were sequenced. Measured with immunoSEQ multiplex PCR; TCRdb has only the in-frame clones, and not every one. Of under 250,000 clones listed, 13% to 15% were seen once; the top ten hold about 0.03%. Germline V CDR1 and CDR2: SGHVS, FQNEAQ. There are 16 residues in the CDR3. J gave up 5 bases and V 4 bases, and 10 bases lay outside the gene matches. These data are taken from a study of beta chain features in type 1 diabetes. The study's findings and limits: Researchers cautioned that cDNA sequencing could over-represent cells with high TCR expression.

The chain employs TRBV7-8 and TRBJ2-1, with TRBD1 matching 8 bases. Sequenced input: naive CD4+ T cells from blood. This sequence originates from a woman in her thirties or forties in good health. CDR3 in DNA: TGTGCCAGCAGCTCGCACAGGGGGAAAAGGGACAATGAGCAGTTCTTC. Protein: CASSSHRGKRDNEQFF.